The clone carrying this TCR beta chain came up many times. RNA transcripts gave rise to amplified TCR beta CDR3 regions. First-round RT-PCR targeting the TCR CDR3 was performed with the HTBI primer set. TCRdb reprocessed the multiplex PCR reads with MiXCR, giving one entry per CDR3 protein. The table includes some 350,000 distinct CDR3 sequences, around 13% detected once. The sample belongs to a study of T cells in Graves' hyperthyroidism and ophthalmopathy. In the study overall: Initial diagnosis, before any treatment, was when peripheral blood was collected.

Germline V CDR1 and CDR2: SGHVS, FQNEAQ. Between the trimmed V and J ends, which lost 3 bases and 2 bases, there was a span of 20 bases. The CDR3 loop spans 18 amino acids. This clonotype originated in a woman between 40 and 55 years old with Graves' ophthalmopathy. The sequenced material came from blood. J is TRBJ1-3 and V is TRBV7-8, with D tentatively TRBD1 (5 bases). CDR3 sequence reads: CASSFTEFFDSPGNTIYF. The CDR3 DNA reads as TGTGCCAGCAGCTTTACGGAATTTTTTGACAGCCCTGGAAACACCATATATTTT.